Below are 26 T cell receptor beta chains sequenced from a single sample in a study of Ad26.COV2.S vaccination and SARS-CoV-2 variants. Described treatment: 15 to 20 received Ad26.COV2.S at low or high dose, single or two shots; about five received placebo; per-sample allocation not given. Vaccine and placebo recipients were sampled on day 63 after the first injection. Using immunoSEQ multiplex PCR, the repertoire was profiled, and TCRdb retains in-frame clones only, with some absent. Found here are 200,000 to 250,000 clones, 88% of them singletons; the top ten hold around 11%. Source: peripheral blood, taken in a trial of Ad26.COV2.S vaccine versus placebo. The receptor source for this set is a person aged 18-65 years who received the Ad26.COV2.S COVID-19 vaccine or a placebo.

The chain joins TRBV5-4 to TRBJ2-3; D is unclear. The CDR3 runs to 13 residues. Germline V gene data show CDR1 as SGHNT and CDR2 as YYREEE (reference sequence). The germline V and J ends were trimmed by 0 bases and 2 bases, with 4 bases remaining between them. The CDR3 region is CASSLGPTDTQYF. CDR3 bases: TGTGCCAGCAGCTTGGGCCCCACAGATACGCAGTATTTT. The entire variable domain, with the rest obtained from reference TRBV5-4 and TRBJ2-3, is as follows: ETGVTQSPTHLIKTRGQQVTLRCSSQSGHNTVSWYQQALGQGPQFIFQYYREEENGRGNFPPRFSGLQFPNYSSELNVNALELDDSALYLCASSLGPTDTQYFGPGTRLTVL.

V is TRBV18 and J is TRBJ2-7, with 10 positions matching TRBD1. CDR3 length: 15 residues. V lost 3 bases and J lost 2; bases outside the gene matches: 4. Germline V CDR1 and CDR2: KGHSH, LQKENI. CDR3 bases: TGTGCCAGCTCACCGACAGGGGGCCGCCCCTACGAGCAGTACTTC. It specifies CASSPTGGRPYEQYF.

The CDR3 reads CASSDGQGSYEQYF. Here the CDR3 DNA reads TGTGCCAGCAGTGACGGACAGGGTTCCTACGAGCAGTACTTC. J is TRBJ2-7 and V is TRBV6-1; TRBD1 agrees at 8 bases. Germline-derived CDR1 and CDR2 are MNHNS and SASEGT. This CDR3 has 14 amino acids. J lost 1 base, V lost 3 bases, and 2 bases had no gene match.

This chain connects TRBV14 to TRBJ2-7, with 10 bases identical to TRBD2. Looked up from germline, CDR1 is SGHDN and CDR2 is FVKESK. The CDR3 runs 15 residues. V lost 5 bases and J lost 1; bases outside the gene matches: 5. The CDR3 spells CASSALAGFSYEQYF. In nucleotides, the CDR3 is TGTGCCAGCAGCGCACTAGCGGGGTTTTCCTACGAGCAGTACTTC.

CDR3 nucleotide sequence: TGCACCAGCAGCCAAGAGGGCGGCGGGAGGGTAAGCACCGGGGAGCTGTTTTTT. Translation gives CTSSQEGGGRVSTGELFF. The genes are TRBV1 and TRBJ2-2; the table's D call of TRBD2 was not tested on the DNA. TRBV1 is flagged as a pseudogene. The CDR3 is 18 amino acids.

The rearrangement joins TRBV23-1 to TRBJ1-3, with unresolved D. TRBV23-1 is known as an ORF, though its function is uncertain. This CDR3 has 12 residues. V dropped 4 bases and J dropped 4 bases, with 5 bases sitting between them. CDR3 region: CASSPQGNTIYF. In DNA form, the CDR3 reads TGCGCCAGCAGTCCTCAAGGAAACACCATATATTTT.

The gene calls are TRBV30 and TRBJ1-1; D unclear. The CDR3 contains 13 residues. The V end was cut by 1 base, the J end by 3 bases, with 9 bases between. The germline gives CDR1 GTSNPN, CDR2 SVGIG (reference sequence). CDR3 DNA sequence: TGTGCCTGGAGTGACTTCGGGGACACTGAAGCTTTCTTT. Translation gives CAWSDFGDTEAFF.

The genes are TRBV29-1 and TRBJ2-3, with TRBD1 matching 7 bases. CDR3 length: 10 amino acids. Germline-derived CDR1 and CDR2 are SQVTM and ANQGSEA. The CDR3 protein is CSGQENTQYF. The CDR3 DNA reads as TGCAGTGGACAGGAGAATACGCAGTATTTT.

On this clone itself: Other DNA sequences from this sample encode an identical CDR3 as well. This chain joins TRBV6-1 and TRBJ1-3; unclear D gene. The germline CDR1 and CDR2 sequences are MNHNS and SASEGT. The CDR3 consists of 14 residues. Trimming took 3 bases from V and 0 from J, leaving 6 bases between them. The CDR3 region is CASSDRSSGNTIYF. The CDR3 DNA sequence: TGTGCCAGCAGTGACAGGAGCTCTGGAAACACCATATATTTT.

The genes are TRBV19 and TRBJ1-6; D remains unclear. Germline CDR1 is LNHDA and CDR2 is SQIVND (reference sequence). The CDR3 contains 14 residues. Trimming took off 3 bases at V and 10 bases at J, with 13 bases between the two ends. CDR3 nucleotide sequence: TGTGCCAGTAGTATCATAAGTTTAAACTCACCCCTCCACTTT. The encoded protein is CASSIISLNSPLHF.

This chain uses TRBV6-4 with TRBJ1-1; D may be TRBD1 (6 bases). CDR3 size: 11 residues. V lost 3 bases, J lost 11 bases, and 10 bases lay in between. CDR1 and CDR2 from the germline V gene are MRHNA and SNTAGT. As DNA, the CDR3 is TGTGCCAGCAGTGATGGGGGGGCGGCTTTCTTT. Translating gives CASSDGGAAFF.

This clone was detected only once. The chain carries TRBV30 and TRBJ1-4, with a weak D call TRBD1 (5 bases). CDR3 length equals 20 residues. Germline lookup yields CDR1 GTSNPN and CDR2 SVGIG (reference sequence). V was pared by 0 bases and J by 2 bases, with 25 bases between. This CDR3 is CAWSVPVGGVGPGTNEKLFF. In DNA form, the CDR3 reads TGTGCCTGGAGTGTACCGGTCGGGGGAGTAGGCCCCGGTACTAATGAAAAACTGTTTTTT.

V usage is TRBV1 and J usage is TRBJ2-7. TRBV1 has pseudogene status. CDR3 length: 14 amino acids. Here the CDR3 DNA reads TGCACCAGCAGCCCCATTTCGGTGGGGTACGAGCAGTACTTC. Its translation: CTSSPISVGYEQYF.

The table lists this clone with a few counts. This chain uses TRBV28 with TRBJ2-6; D is unclear. This CDR3 has 15 amino acids. V was cut by 7 bases and J by 0 bases, with 10 bases left in between. CDR1 MDHEN and CDR2 SYDVKM come from the germline V gene. This chain's CDR3 is CASTGGLSGANVLTF. CDR3 bases: TGTGCCAGCACTGGCGGCCTCTCTGGGGCCAACGTCCTGACTTTC.

This chain uses TRBV7-8 with TRBJ2-1; 9 bases line up with TRBD2. Germline V gene data show CDR1 as SGHVS and CDR2 as FQNEAQ. There are 18 residues in the CDR3. J lost 7 bases, V lost 5 bases, and 18 bases had no gene match. The CDR3 region is CASSPRGSGSPQGNEQFF. In nucleotides, the CDR3 is TGTGCCAGCAGCCCCCGCGGTAGCGGGAGTCCCCAGGGGAATGAGCAGTTCTTC.

The sample holds many counts of this clone. This sequence joins TRBV2 and TRBJ1-5; 11 bases align to TRBD1. Germline CDR1 is SNHLY and CDR2 is FYNNEI. The ends lost 5 bases at V and 5 bases at J; junction bases unmatched: 2. CDR3 length: 14 residues. CDR3 in DNA: TGTGCCAGCAGTCCGGGACAGGGGGATCAGCCCCAGCATTTT. Its protein product is CASSPGQGDQPQHF.

This clone turned up a few times. V and J are TRBV7-2 and TRBJ1-2; 7 bases fit TRBD1. This CDR3 contains 12 residues. V lost 5 bases and J lost 4; bases outside the gene matches: 1. Germline V lookup: CDR1 SGHTA, CDR2 FQGNSA. As DNA, the CDR3 is TGTGCCAGCAGCGGGACAGTCTATGGCTACACCTTC. This codes for CASSGTVYGYTF.

The V call is TRBV7-6, the J call TRBJ2-5; 11 bases agree with TRBD2. V dropped 5 bases and J dropped 4; count of bases not matched to a gene: 3. Per germline, CDR1 SGHVS and CDR2 FNYEAQ. This CDR3 region has 14 residues. The CDR3 sequence: CASSPGTSGETQYF. In DNA, the CDR3 is TGTGCCAGCAGCCCTGGGACTAGCGGAGAGACCCAGTACTTC.

This clone was detected only a few times. The V and J genes are TRBV5-6 and TRBJ2-3, with 7 bases identical to TRBD2. Germline assignment: CDR1 SGHDT and CDR2 YYEEEE. J lost 5 bases, V lost 1 base, and 10 bases had no gene match. The CDR3 covers 16 residues. The CDR3 loop reads CASSLFGLGSGDTQYF. Here the CDR3 DNA reads TGTGCCAGCAGCTTGTTCGGACTAGGTTCCGGAGATACGCAGTATTTT.

This chain joins TRBV19 and TRBJ2-1; a possible D gene is TRBD2 (5 bases). This CDR3 has 15 amino acids. The germline gives CDR1 LNHDA, CDR2 SQIVND (reference sequence). V lost 6 bases to trimming and J lost 6 bases, with 18 bases between them. CDR3 loop: CASRASRAAPNEQFF. CDR3 in DNA: TGTGCCAGTAGAGCCTCCCGAGCGGCACCCAATGAGCAGTTCTTC.

This chain uses TRBV6-5 with TRBJ1-6; unclear D gene. The germline gives CDR1 MNHEY, CDR2 SVGAGI. Trimming took 6 bases from V and 9 from J, leaving 9 bases between them. This CDR3 comprises 12 residues. CDR3 amino acids: CASRIEGSPLHF. DNA for the CDR3: TGTGCCAGCAGGATAGAGGGTTCACCCCTCCACTTT.

The V call is TRBV6-4, the J call TRBJ2-1; 8 nucleotides agree with TRBD2. The V gene's germline CDR1 is MRHNA and CDR2 SNTAGT. This CDR3 is built from 16 residues. Unmatched junction bases numbered 7, after V lost 0 bases and J lost 6 bases. CDR3 nucleotide sequence: TGTGCCAGCAGTGACTCGGTTGCGGGGGGCCCCAATGAGCAGTTCTTC. Its protein is CASSDSVAGGPNEQFF.

This sequence joins TRBV7-2 and TRBJ2-3; TRBD2 aligns across 7 bases. Germline V gives CDR1 SGHTA, CDR2 FQGNSA. With 3 bases clipped from V and 5 bases from J, the junction kept 8 bases outside the gene matches. The CDR3 has 15 residues. The CDR3 reads CASSFRGGGGDTQYF. The CDR3 nucleotides are TGTGCCAGCAGCTTTCGCGGGGGAGGTGGAGATACGCAGTATTTT.

The table lists this clone with a few counts. The J gene is TRBJ1-5, the V gene TRBV24-1, with D unresolved. The V gene lost 5 bases and the J gene lost 5 bases, with 21 bases spanning the gap. Germline V CDR1 and CDR2: KGHDR, SFDVKD. This CDR3 is 17 amino acids long. As DNA, the CDR3 is TGTGCCACCAGTGCCTCGGGCGCCAATGAGCAGGATCAGCCCCAGCATTTT. Its translation: CATSASGANEQDQPQHF.

In regard to this clone: Other DNA sequences in the sample encode the same CDR3. This chain uses TRBV30 with TRBJ1-2; tentatively, D is TRBD1 (5 bases). The CDR3 runs 11 residues. V was trimmed by 1 base and J by 7 bases, leaving 7 bases between them. The germline V gene has CDR1 GTSNPN and CDR2 SVGIG (reference sequence). The CDR3 DNA reads as TGTGCCTGGAGTGGCGGGGGTGGCTACACCTTC. Residues: CAWSGGGGYTF.

For this clone: Within the sample, other DNA sequences also encode this same CDR3. The chain has TRBV3-1 (or the pseudogene TRBV3-2) and TRBJ1-3; D unclear. The length of the CDR3 is 14 residues. Germline CDR1 is LGHDT and CDR2 is YNNKEL (reference sequence). V shed 1 base and J shed 1 base, with 5 bases lying between them. The CDR3: CASSQGGSGNTIYF. Written as DNA, the CDR3 is TGTGCCAGCAGCCAAGGCGGGTCTGGAAACACCATATATTTT.